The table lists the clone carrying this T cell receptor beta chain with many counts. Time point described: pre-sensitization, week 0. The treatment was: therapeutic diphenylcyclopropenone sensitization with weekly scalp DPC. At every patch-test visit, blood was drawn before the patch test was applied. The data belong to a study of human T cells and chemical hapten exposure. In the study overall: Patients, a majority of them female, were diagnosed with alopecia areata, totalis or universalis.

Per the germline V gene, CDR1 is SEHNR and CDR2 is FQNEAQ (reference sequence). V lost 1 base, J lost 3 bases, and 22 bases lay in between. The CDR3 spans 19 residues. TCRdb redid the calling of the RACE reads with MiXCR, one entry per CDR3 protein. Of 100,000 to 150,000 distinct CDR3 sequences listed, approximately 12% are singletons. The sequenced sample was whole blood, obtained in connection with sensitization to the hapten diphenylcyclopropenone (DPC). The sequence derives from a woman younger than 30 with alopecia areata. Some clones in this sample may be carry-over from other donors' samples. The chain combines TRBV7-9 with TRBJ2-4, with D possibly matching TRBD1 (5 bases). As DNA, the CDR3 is TGTGCCAGCAGCTTAGATTTTTTGGTTACTGGACAAGACAAAAACATTCAGTACTTC. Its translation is CASSLDFLVTGQDKNIQYF.